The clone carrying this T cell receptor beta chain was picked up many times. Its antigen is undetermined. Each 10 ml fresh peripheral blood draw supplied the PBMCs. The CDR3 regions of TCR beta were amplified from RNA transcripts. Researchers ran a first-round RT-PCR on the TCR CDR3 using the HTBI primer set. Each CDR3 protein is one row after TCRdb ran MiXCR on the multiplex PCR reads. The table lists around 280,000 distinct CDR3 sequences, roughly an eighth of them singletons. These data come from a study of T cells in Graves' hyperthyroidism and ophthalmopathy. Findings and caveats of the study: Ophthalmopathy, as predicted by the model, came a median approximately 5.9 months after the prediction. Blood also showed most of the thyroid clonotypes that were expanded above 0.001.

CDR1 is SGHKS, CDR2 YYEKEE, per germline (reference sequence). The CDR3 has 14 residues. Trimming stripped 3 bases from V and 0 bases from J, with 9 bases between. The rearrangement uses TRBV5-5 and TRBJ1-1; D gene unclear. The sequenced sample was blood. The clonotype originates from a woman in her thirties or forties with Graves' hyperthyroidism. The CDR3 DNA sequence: TGTGCCAGCAGCTGGGTTTCTATGAACACTGAAGCTTTCTTT. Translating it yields CASSWVSMNTEAFF.